The 9 T cell receptor beta chains below come from one sample, sequenced in a study of CD8 T cells in ankylosing spondylitis. Notes on the study in general: Apparently characteristic of ankylosing spondylitis blood was a TCR beta motif (about 8 highly homologous variants).

No cognate antigen is known for these TCRs. From the 5' RACE reads, TCRdb called clonotypes with MiXCR, one entry per CDR3 protein. The sample has over 700,000 distinct CDR3 sequences, under 20% seen once; the top ten hold under 20%. The sequenced sample was blood, either unsorted or a sorted T cell fraction (not recorded which). The receptors stem from a male donor with ankylosing spondylitis.

The CDR3 bases are TGTGCCAGCAGTTTAAGGACAGAGAAACTGTTTTTT. This codes for CASSLRTEKLFF. V is TRBV28 and J is TRBJ1-4, with a possible D match to TRBD1 (6 bases). V dropped 2 bases and J dropped 11 bases, with 9 bases sitting between them. This CDR3 has 12 residues. Germline V gene data show CDR1 as MDHEN and CDR2 as SYDVKM. Filled out from reference TRBV28 and TRBJ1-4, the complete variable domain reads DVKVTQSSRYLVKRTGEKVFLECVQDMDHENMFWYRQDPGLGLRLIYFSYDVKMKEKGDIPEGYSVSREKKERFSLILESASTNQTSMYLCASSLRTEKLFFGSGTQLSVL.

This chain connects TRBV7-8 to TRBJ2-1; TRBD2 matches at 12 bases. With 3 bases clipped from V and 3 bases from J, the junction kept 15 bases outside the gene matches. CDR3 length equals 20 residues. In germline, CDR1 is SGHVS, CDR2 FQNEAQ. CDR3 sequence reads: CASSFPSGGAPSNFYNEQFF. CDR3 nucleotides: TGTGCCAGCAGCTTCCCTAGCGGGGGGGCCCCCTCCAACTTCTACAATGAGCAGTTCTTC.

The V gene is TRBV11-2, the J gene TRBJ1-1; TRBD1 aligns across 10 bases. The CDR3 runs to 16 residues. Unmatched junction bases numbered 10, after V lost 8 bases and J lost 1 base. Germline CDR1 SGHAT, CDR2 FQNNGV. In DNA form, the CDR3 reads TGTGCCAGCCCGGACAGGGGGGATCTCTGGAACACTGAAGCTTTCTTT. Translation gives CASPDRGDLWNTEAFF.

The chain couples TRBV12-3 or TRBV12-4 to TRBJ2-7, with D tentatively TRBD2 (5 bases). Trimming pared 4 bases from V and 6 bases from J, leaving 10 bases between. There are 12 residues in the CDR3. The DNA of the CDR3 is TGTGCCAGCAGTTCCGGGGTTGGCGAGCAGTACTTC. Encoded protein: CASSSGVGEQYF.

This clonotype was picked up many times. The chain recombines TRBV12-3 or TRBV12-4 with TRBJ2-1; D possibly corresponds to TRBD1 (6 bases). Trimming pared 6 bases from V and 9 bases from J, leaving 9 bases between. The CDR3 spans 11 residues. The CDR3 here is CASSAGVEQFF. The DNA for the CDR3 is TGTGCCAGCAGCGCAGGGGTTGAGCAGTTCTTC.

This chain joins TRBV7-2 and TRBJ2-3, with no clear D. The CDR3 is made up of 15 amino acids. Trimming took 2 bases from V and 2 from J, leaving 11 bases between them. CDR1 is SGHTA and CDR2 is FQGNSA in the germline V gene. CDR3 in amino acids: CASSLWGPDTDTQYF. CDR3 sequence (DNA): TGTGCCAGCAGCTTATGGGGTCCCGACACAGATACGCAGTATTTT.

This clonotype was detected only a few times. V and J are TRBV5-1 and TRBJ2-7; D may be TRBD2 (7 bases). Trimming took 4 bases from V and 7 from J, leaving 18 bases between them. The CDR3 extends over 14 amino acids. The germline V gene encodes CDR1 SGHRS and CDR2 YFSETQ. The CDR3 here is CASSRVGGGGEQYF. DNA for the CDR3: TGCGCCAGCAGCCGCGTCGGGGGAGGGGGGGAGCAGTACTTC.

This clonotype was detected only a few times. V gene TRBV11-2 combines with J gene TRBJ2-5, with TRBD2 identical over 10 bases. V gave up 0 bases and J gave up 5 bases; unmatched junction bases: 15. This CDR3 contains 19 residues. The germline gives CDR1 SGHAT, CDR2 FQNNGV. In DNA form, the CDR3 reads TGTGCCAGCAGCTTAGATTACTTTCTCCTAGCGGGAGAATATGAGACCCAGTACTTC. This encodes CASSLDYFLLAGEYETQYF.

This chain links TRBV12-3 or TRBV12-4 with TRBJ1-1, with a weak D call TRBD1 (6 bases). The V end lost 5 bases, the J end lost 1 base, and 14 bases lay between the germline ends. CDR3 length: 15 amino acids. Written as DNA, the CDR3 is TGTGCCAGCAGTACCCAGACAGGCAGGAACACTGAAGCTTTCTTT. Residues: CASSTQTGRNTEAFF.